Below are 27 T cell receptor beta chains sequenced from a single sample in a study of monozygotic twins with inflammatory bowel disease. TCRdb reanalyzed the 5' RACE reads, giving one entry per CDR3 protein sequence and no DNA. The sample totals 330,000 or so distinct CDR3 sequences. The specimen sequenced was blood. These receptors all stem from a human donor with ulcerative colitis or Crohn's disease, or a healthy co-twin of an affected twin (not recorded which).

The gene calls are TRBV12-5 and TRBJ2-1; without DNA, the TCRdb call of TRBD2 cannot be checked. The germline CDR1 and CDR2 sequences are LGHNT and FRNRAP. This CDR3 is 14 amino acids long. The CDR3 here is CASGLSVGGIEQFF. Complete variable domain (other parts from reference TRBV12-5 and TRBJ2-1): DARVTQTPRHKVTEMGQEVTMRCQPILGHNTVFWYRQTMMQGLELLAYFRNRAPLDDSGMPKDRFSAEMPDATLATLKIQPSEPRDSAVYFCASGLSVGGIEQFFGPGTRLTVL.

The chain carries TRBV14 and TRBJ1-2; TCRdb picks TRBD1, but there is no DNA to check that call. Germline CDR1 and CDR2: SGHDN and FVKESK. The CDR3 runs 18 residues. CDR3 sequence: CASSPSTGRADFYYGYTF.

The V and J genes are TRBV12-3 or TRBV12-4 and TRBJ2-5; TCRdb's D gene call, TRBD1, goes unchecked for lack of DNA. The CDR3 spans 14 residues. The CDR3 protein is CASRGWSYQETQYF.

The genes are TRBV24-1 and TRBJ2-3; TCRdb calls TRBD2, which cannot be checked without DNA. CDR1 is KGHDR and CDR2 is SFDVKD in the germline V gene. The CDR3 contains 16 residues. The CDR3 loop is CATSEGGLAGPDTQYF.

The chain uses TRBV6-6 and TRBJ2-7; TCRdb gives TRBD1 as the D gene, but with no DNA this cannot be confirmed. CDR1 MNHNY and CDR2 SVGAGI come from the germline V gene (reference sequence). The CDR3 has 14 amino acids. CDR3 region: CASSYSLSGGEQYF.

The J gene is TRBJ1-1, the V gene TRBV28; TCRdb's D call, TRBD1, is unchecked because there is no DNA. From germline, CDR1 is MDHEN and CDR2 SYDVKM. This CDR3 comprises 16 residues. CDR3: CASSLPRPGRNTEAFF.

The chain combines TRBV28 with TRBJ2-7; TCRdb calls TRBD2, which cannot be checked without DNA. Germline values: CDR1 MDHEN, CDR2 SYDVKM. There are 13 residues in the CDR3. CDR3 residues: CASSPALSYEQYF.

The chain links TRBV28 to TRBJ2-7; TCRdb lists TRBD2, though no DNA is available to test this call. The CDR3 runs to 16 residues. In germline, CDR1 is MDHEN, CDR2 SYDVKM. CDR3 loop: CASSPQRAGGPREQYF.

The V gene is TRBV12-3 or TRBV12-4, the J gene TRBJ1-1; there is no DNA to check the TCRdb D call of TRBD1. The CDR3 sequence is 12 residues long. This CDR3 is CASSLKGVGAFF.

The J gene is TRBJ2-3, the V gene TRBV6-5; TCRdb gives TRBD2 as the D gene, but with no DNA this cannot be confirmed. Germline CDR1 and CDR2: MNHEY and SVGAGI. This CDR3 comprises 17 residues. The CDR3 here is CASSSFRSGGGTDTQYF.

This chain joins TRBV20-1 and TRBJ2-1; the TCRdb call, TRBD2, lacks DNA for checking. CDR3 length: 13 amino acids. From germline, CDR1 is DFQATT and CDR2 SNEGSKA (reference sequence). The CDR3 loop reads CSACGLEDNEQFF.

The rearrangement links TRBV9 to TRBJ2-1; absent DNA, TCRdb's TRBD1 call cannot be checked. CDR3 length equals 15 residues. The germline CDR1 and CDR2 sequences are SGDLS and YYNGEE. CDR3 protein: CASSAEGLIGDEQFF.

The genes are TRBV12-3 or TRBV12-4 and TRBJ1-1; without DNA, the TCRdb call of TRBD1 cannot be checked. The CDR3 runs to 16 residues. The CDR3: CASSPRGQGVNTEAFF.

The chain has TRBV5-1 and TRBJ2-7; TCRdb proposes TRBD1, but this gene call is untestable without DNA. The CDR3 runs 15 residues. The germline gives CDR1 SGHRS, CDR2 YFSETQ. CDR3 region: CASSLGIGHTYEQYF.

The rearrangement uses TRBV12-3 or TRBV12-4 and TRBJ2-7; TCRdb returns TRBD1, unconfirmable since there is no DNA. CDR3 length: 11 residues. CDR3 sequence: CARPLGYEQYF.

The CDR3 sequence: CAISEVSGVGNQPQHF. This rearrangement joins TRBV10-3 to TRBJ1-5; the D call from TCRdb, TRBD1, cannot be confirmed without DNA. This CDR3 is 16 amino acids long. From germline, CDR1 is ENHRY and CDR2 SYGVKD.

The CDR3 loop is CASSQGGGQGFGYTF. The chain carries TRBV3-1 and TRBJ1-2; the TCRdb D gene call, TRBD1, has no DNA to confirm it. The germline CDR1 and CDR2 sequences are LGHDT and YNNKEL (reference sequence). The CDR3 covers 15 residues. The full variable domain, in which reference TRBV3-1 and TRBJ1-2 provide the parts outside the CDR3, is DTAVSQTPKYLVTQMGNDKSIKCEQNLGHDTMYWYKQDSKKFLKIMFSYNNKELIINETVPNRFSPKSPDKAHLNLHINSLELGDSAVYFCASSQGGGQGFGYTFGSGTRLTVV.

This chain joins TRBV10-3 and TRBJ2-5; TCRdb returns TRBD1, unconfirmable since there is no DNA. CDR1 and CDR2 from the germline V gene are ENHRY and SYGVKD. The CDR3 contains 13 residues. CDR3 in amino acids: CAISESPLETQYF.

Here the CDR3 reads CASRIAGGRFLDTQYF. The chain has TRBV7-2 and TRBJ2-3; no DNA is available, so the TRBD1 call from TCRdb remains unchecked. This CDR3 is 16 amino acids long. Germline loops: CDR1 SGHTA, CDR2 FQGNSA.

This chain's CDR3 is CASSQSPAGSTDTQYF. This chain links TRBV4-1 with TRBJ2-3; TCRdb's D call, TRBD2, is unchecked because there is no DNA. The CDR3 sequence is 16 residues long. CDR1 MGHRA and CDR2 YSYEKL come from the germline V gene.

The V call is TRBV5-1, the J call TRBJ2-7; TCRdb selects TRBD1, and the lack of DNA leaves this call unchecked. Germline CDR1 and CDR2: SGHRS and YFSETQ. CDR3 length: 13 amino acids. CDR3 loop: CASSPGDRAEQYF.

The rearrangement joins TRBV5-1 to TRBJ1-4; TCRdb reports TRBD1, a call that lacks DNA to check it against. Germline lookup yields CDR1 SGHRS and CDR2 YFSETQ. This CDR3 is built from 15 residues. CDR3 protein: CASSGWTGEGEKLFF. Supplemented by reference TRBV5-1 and TRBJ1-4, the full variable domain reads KAGVTQTPRYLIKTRGQQVTLSCSPISGHRSVSWYQQTPGQGLQFLFEYFSETQRNKGNFPGRFSGRQFSNSRSEMNVSTLELGDSALYLCASSGWTGEGEKLFFGSGTQLSVL.

CDR3 protein: CASSLTDGTGELFF. This chain uses TRBV7-6 with TRBJ2-2. Germline V gives CDR1 SGHVS, CDR2 FNYEAQ. There are 14 residues in the CDR3.

The chain has TRBV14 and TRBJ2-2. CDR1 is SGHDN and CDR2 is FVKESK in the germline V gene. CDR3 size: 15 residues. CDR3: CASSQARVQTGELFF.

The V and J genes are TRBV27 and TRBJ2-1; TCRdb designates TRBD2, a call that cannot be tested without DNA. Germline loops: CDR1 MNHEY, CDR2 SMNVEV (reference sequence). The CDR3 contains 15 residues. CDR3 in amino acids: CASSPRGGPGNEQFF.

The genes are TRBV20-1 and TRBJ2-4; the D call from TCRdb, TRBD1, cannot be confirmed without DNA. CDR3 length: 15 residues. Germline CDR1 and CDR2: DFQATT and SNEGSKA (reference sequence). CDR3: CSASIPGRAKNIQYF.

The chain combines TRBV7-8 with TRBJ2-3; TCRdb calls TRBD1, which cannot be checked without DNA. From germline, CDR1 is SGHVS and CDR2 FQNEAQ. CDR3 size: 13 residues. The CDR3 is CASSFQGTDTQYF.